The 5 T cell receptor beta chains below come from one sample, sequenced in a study of blood T cell repertoires in COVID-19. Clones were read by immunoSEQ multiplex PCR, and TCRdb kept only the in-frame ones, dropping some. The data show roughly 50,000 clones, with around 86% seen just once and less than 3% held by the top ten. Sequencing used peripheral blood. Receptors originate from a woman at least 80 years old with COVID-19, enrolled during active disease.

The chain recombines TRBV3-1 (or the pseudogene TRBV3-2) with TRBJ2-2; TRBD1 matches at 8 bases. Per germline, CDR1 LGHDT and CDR2 YNNKEL (reference sequence). J was trimmed by 0 bases and V by 1 base; bases with no gene match: 10. There are 19 residues in the CDR3. The CDR3 loop is CASSQVASTGVSNTGELFF. The CDR3 nucleotides are TGTGCCAGCAGCCAAGTCGCTTCGACAGGGGTCTCGAACACCGGGGAGCTGTTTTTT.

The V and J genes are TRBV10-3 and TRBJ2-3, with TRBD1 matching over 8 bases. This CDR3 is built from 14 residues. Germline V gene data show CDR1 as ENHRY and CDR2 as SYGVKD. Losses at the gene ends were 7 bases for V and 2 bases for J; bases not matched to a gene: 5. CDR3 amino acids: CAINPGQATDTQYF. The CDR3 DNA follows: TGTGCCATCAATCCGGGACAGGCCACAGATACGCAGTATTTT.

The chain uses TRBV5-1 and TRBJ2-1; TRBD2 aligns across 8 bases. V dropped 4 bases and J dropped 0; count of bases not matched to a gene: 12. CDR1 is SGHRS and CDR2 is YFSETQ in the germline V gene. The CDR3 contains 18 residues. DNA of the CDR3: TGCGCCAGCAGCCGGGGGGGGCAGGGCCCGAGCTCCTACAATGAGCAGTTCTTC. As protein: CASSRGGQGPSSYNEQFF.

A single count supports this clone. This rearrangement joins TRBV19 to TRBJ1-5; D possibly corresponds to TRBD1 (6 bases). V shed 6 bases and J shed 0 bases, with 9 bases lying between them. In germline, CDR1 is LNHDA, CDR2 SQIVND (reference sequence). The CDR3 has 14 amino acids. The chain's CDR3 is CASRGRGSNQPQHF. The CDR3 nucleotides are TGTGCCAGTAGAGGCAGGGGTAGCAATCAGCCCCAGCATTTT. The variable domain in full, completed from reference TRBV19 and TRBJ1-5, reads DGGITQSPKYLFRKEGQNVTLSCEQNLNHDAMYWYRQDPGQGLRLIYYSQIVNDFQKGDIAEGYSVSREKKESFPLTVTSAQKNPTAFYLCASRGRGSNQPQHFGDGTRLSIL.

This clone was counted a single time. The V gene is TRBV7-6, the J gene TRBJ2-2, with TRBD1 matching 7 bases. The CDR3 length is 17 residues. The ends lost 5 bases at V and 2 bases at J; junction bases unmatched: 11. The germline V gene encodes CDR1 SGHVS and CDR2 FNYEAQ. The CDR3 reads CASSRLSGTDNTGELFF. The CDR3 region has the DNA TGTGCCAGCAGCCGCCTCTCAGGGACAGATAACACCGGGGAGCTGTTTTTT.